This T cell receptor beta chain was captured by sequencing in a study of T cell responses to AZD1222 COVID-19 vaccine. Study observations and caveats: Vaccine-associated CD4 TCRs spanned spike, dominant at 160-218 and 743-854.

For this clone: Its antigen is not known.

The table came from immunoSEQ multiplex PCR; TCRdb's copy has only in-frame clones and leaves some out. The data show some 200,000 clones, around 93% seen once. The CDR3 sequence is 16 residues long. This sequence was found in an adult in good health. V gene TRBV21-1 combines with J gene TRBJ2-7; the listed D gene, TRBD1, was not tested against the DNA. TRBV21-1 is noted as a pseudogene. The sample was peripheral blood, taken on day 0 of MenACWY control vaccination. The CDR3 protein is CASSKRRGQGSYEQYF. DNA for the CDR3: TGTGCCAGCAGCAAAAGGCGAGGACAGGGAAGCTACGAGCAGTACTTC.